This T cell receptor beta chain is from a study of identical twins (dated by TCRdb to 2016 to 2017). Background on the whole study: The study deep-sequenced TCR alpha and beta repertoires from monozygotic twins, unrelated adults of various ages and cord blood to test whether fetal clonotypes persist. To rule out contamination, replicate twin experiments were performed at different times with different library preparation protocols. The research as a whole found: Zero-insertion analyses could be partly confounded by invariant T cells such as MAIT and iNKT, although diverse VJ usage argued against such confounding for most clonotypes. Compared with coincidental sharing between unrelated individuals, an excess of low generation-probability sequences was observed among out-of-frame TCR alpha sequences shared between twins. Because the same donors could not be followed over many years, the conclusions depended on cross-sectional statistical analysis. Abundant cord blood beta clonotypes carried fewer insertions; young adult naive repertoires showed a weaker similar trend, while memory repertoires showed none. Excess twin sharing in beta out-of-frame sequences was weaker because fewer shared sequences lowered the signal-to-noise ratio. In monozygotic twins, recombination models systematically underestimated out-of-frame TCR alpha sharing, but the models matched the sharing seen between unrelated individuals.

A note on this clonotype: The antigen it binds to is not known. No much larger clone exists at a distance of one base, and base qualities are not known.

Preparation of the library involved 5' RACE. Sequencing was performed on an Illumina HiSeq 2000. A universal primer binding site was added through template switching, and the final cDNA carried a unique molecular identifier so that TCR cDNA molecules could be counted accurately. Specific primers in the conserved constant-segment region were used to synthesize first-strand cDNA for the TCR alpha and beta chains. To control for contamination, every cDNA library was double barcoded, receiving both a SMART-Mk sample barcode and Illumina barcodes. Two successive PCR steps introduced TruSeq adapter sequences along with Illumina sample barcodes. TCR alpha and beta cDNA libraries were sequenced on the Illumina HiSeq platform with custom primers. From the authors' description of their analysis: MiGEC processed the raw reads to extract unique molecular identifiers, while MiXCR was used to determine the CDR3 positions. Recombination models were inferred per individual with the repgenHMM and IGoR tools using an EM algorithm. Shared clonotypes were analyzed with the tcR package in R, and sharing was normalized by the product of cloneset sizes. Out-of-frame nonproductive sequences were analyzed to study raw recombination free of thymic and clonal selection effects. The public reads were reanalyzed by TCRdb: fastp trimming at Q25, MiXCR alignment, in-frame beta chains only. Here each entry gathers all rows of one CDR3 protein and keeps the most common genes and DNA. Clone size and V and J calls follow TCRdb, not the original study. The sample yields 550,000 to 800,000 distinct CDR3 sequences; roughly 7.1% were counted once. The top ten clones comprise 1.6% of the sample.

Every donor in the study was a healthy Caucasian. Three pairs of female monozygotic twins, all aged about 18 to 29 years, were included in the twin cohort. RNA for TCR libraries was isolated from peripheral blood mononuclear cells. A further study also used this sample, focusing on yellow fever vaccine responses in identical twins. The second paper further reports: The T cell response to vaccination in identical twins was reported by the authors to appear partly convergent and partly personalized. The study precisely tracked vaccine-responding T cell clones in identical twins.

The sequence derives from a woman aged 18-29 years in good health. Sequencing was done on a sample of PBMCs.

The CDR3 region reads CATSRDPSGNTIYF. The sequenced DNA is TGTGCCACCAGCAGAGATCCCTCTGGAAACACCATATATTTT. The V and J segments used are TRBV15 and TRBJ1-3; the D gene assignment is ambiguous. The trim is 0 bases for V and 0 bases for J, with a gap of 3 bases between the germline ends. The CDR3 spans 14 residues, from the cysteine through the phenylalanine. CDR3 DNA is the only sequence kept; it has 42 bases, read in frame from the first base. CDR1 and CDR2, per the germline V gene (reference sequence), are LNHNV and YYDKDF.